Listed below are T cell receptor beta chains from one sample, sequenced in a study of cytomegalovirus exposure and HLA in healthy donors. This table comes from immunoSEQ multiplex PCR, and its TCRdb copy is limited to in-frame clones, with some not included. The sample yields around 71,000 clones, of which the top ten take up 1.7%. The sequenced sample consisted of PBMCs. These receptors originate from a woman younger than 45 in good health and CMV-seronegative. Each CDR3 is given with its conserved first and last residue. Fields, in order: J gene, D gene, V gene, CDR3 DNA, CDR3 protein. A D gene is named only where the DNA matches it firmly.

>TRBJ2-4|NA|TRBV4-1
TGCGCCAGCAGCGCTCCTAAGTCTGGGGGGAACATTCAGTACTTC
CASSAPKSGGNIQYF
>TRBJ1-6|NA|TRBV7-9
TGTGCCAGCAACCCTTCCGGGGGTGAGAATTCACCCCTCCACTTT
CASNPSGGENSPLHF
>TRBJ1-4|NA|TRBV18
TGTGCCAGCTCACGAAACGCGGCTGAAAAACTGTTTTTT
CASSRNAAEKLFF
>TRBJ1-1|NA|TRBV7-6
TGTGCCAGCAGCTCTCAGGAAAACACTGAAGCTTTCTTT
CASSSQENTEAFF
>TRBJ1-3|TRBD1|TRBV5-1
TGCGCCAGCAGCGACTCCGGACAGGGTACAGGAAACACCATATATTTT
CASSDSGQGTGNTIYF
>TRBJ1-2|TRBD1|TRBV6-5
TGTGCCAGCAGTAGACAGGGAGTTAATGGCTACACCTTC
CASSRQGVNGYTF
>TRBJ1-6|TRBD1|TRBV18
TGTGCCAGCTCAGAAACACAGGGGCCTAATTCACCCCTCCACTTT
CASSETQGPNSPLHF
>TRBJ2-3|NA|TRBV28
TGTGCCAGCAGAGGGAGTACAGATACGCAGTATTTT
CASRGSTDTQYF
>TRBJ2-7|NA|TRBV7-8
TGTGCCAGCAGCTTACGAACGTTAGCAGGGGCTTACGAGCAGTACTTC
CASSLRTLAGAYEQYF
>TRBJ2-2|TRBD2|TRBV2
TGTGCCAGCACCGGGGGGAGAGGGGAGCTGTTTTTT
CASTGGRGELFF
>TRBJ2-7|TRBD1|TRBV25-1
TGTGCCAGCAGTGATCCGGGACAGGCTAACGAGCAGTACTTC
CASSDPGQANEQYF
>TRBJ2-5|TRBD1|TRBV7-3
TGTGCCAGCAGCCCAACAGGGGTCCAAGAGACCCAGTACTTC
CASSPTGVQETQYF
>TRBJ1-1|NA|TRBV19
TGTGCCAGTACCCCTCTCCAGGGGAGGGAGAACACTGAAGCTTTCTTT
CASTPLQGRENTEAFF
>TRBJ2-7|NA|TRBV27
TGTGCCAGCAGTTCCTTTCCGTACTACGAGCAGTACTTC
CASSSFPYYEQYF
>TRBJ1-1|NA|TRBV6-5
TGTGCCAGCAGTACTCAAGCTTTGAACACTGAAGCTTTCTTT
CASSTQALNTEAFF
>TRBJ1-1|NA|TRBV10-1
TGCGCCAGAATACCAGACTTGAACACTGAAGCTTTCTTT
CARIPDLNTEAFF
>TRBJ2-7|NA|TRBV6-5
TGTGCCAGCAGCCCTCTGGAGGGCCCCTACGAGCAGTACTTC
CASSPLEGPYEQYF
>TRBJ1-2|NA|TRBV28
TGTGCCAGCACCCTGACAGCGGGGAACTATGGCTACACCTTC
CASTLTAGNYGYTF
>TRBJ2-5|TRBD2|TRBV4-1
TGCGCCAGCAGCCATGGTTTAACTAGCGGGGTCCAAGAGACCCAGTACTTC
CASSHGLTSGVQETQYF
>TRBJ2-3|NA|TRBV9
TGTGCCAGCAGCGTACAGGGGACCACAGATACGCAGTATTTT
CASSVQGTTDTQYF
>TRBJ2-1|TRBD2|TRBV7-3
TGTGCCAGCAGCTTTAGCGGGGGAGTCTACAATGAGCAGTTCTTC
CASSFSGGVYNEQFF
>TRBJ2-2|NA|TRBV5-1
TGCGCCAGCGCGATAAAACTAGGGTTGCTGACCGGGGAGCTGTTTTTT
CASAIKLGLLTGELFF
>TRBJ1-2|TRBD1|TRBV29-1
TGCAGCGTGGGGGGACAGGGTAACTATGGCTACACCTTC
CSVGGQGNYGYTF
>TRBJ1-6|NA|TRBV19
TGTGCCAGTAGAGGCGGGACTGTTGGCTCACCCCTCCACTTT
CASRGGTVGSPLHF